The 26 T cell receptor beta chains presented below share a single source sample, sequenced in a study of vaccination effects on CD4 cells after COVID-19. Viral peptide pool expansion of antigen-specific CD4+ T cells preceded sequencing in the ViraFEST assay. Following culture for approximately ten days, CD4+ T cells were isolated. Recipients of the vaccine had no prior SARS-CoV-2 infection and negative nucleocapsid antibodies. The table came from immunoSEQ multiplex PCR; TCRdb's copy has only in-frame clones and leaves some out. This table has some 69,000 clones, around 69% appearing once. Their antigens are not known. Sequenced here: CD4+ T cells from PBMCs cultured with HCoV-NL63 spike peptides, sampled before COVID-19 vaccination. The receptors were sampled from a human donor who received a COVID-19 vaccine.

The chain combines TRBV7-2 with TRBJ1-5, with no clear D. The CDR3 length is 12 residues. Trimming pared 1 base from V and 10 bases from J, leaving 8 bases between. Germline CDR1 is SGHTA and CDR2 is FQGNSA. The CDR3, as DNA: TGTGCCAGCAGCTTAGAGGTAGGCCCCCAGCATTTT. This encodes CASSLEVGPQHF.

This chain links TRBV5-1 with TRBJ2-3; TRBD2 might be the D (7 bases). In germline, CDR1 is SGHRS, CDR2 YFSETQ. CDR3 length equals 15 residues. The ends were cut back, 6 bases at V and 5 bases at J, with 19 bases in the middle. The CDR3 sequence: CASIRGGGWLDTQYF. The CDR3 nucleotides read TGCGCCAGCATCCGAGGGGGGGGCTGGTTAGATACGCAGTATTTT. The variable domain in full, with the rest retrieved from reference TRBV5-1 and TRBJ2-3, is KAGVTQTPRYLIKTRGQQVTLSCSPISGHRSVSWYQQTPGQGLQFLFEYFSETQRNKGNFPGRFSGRQFSNSRSEMNVSTLELGDSALYLCASIRGGGWLDTQYFGPGTRLTVL.

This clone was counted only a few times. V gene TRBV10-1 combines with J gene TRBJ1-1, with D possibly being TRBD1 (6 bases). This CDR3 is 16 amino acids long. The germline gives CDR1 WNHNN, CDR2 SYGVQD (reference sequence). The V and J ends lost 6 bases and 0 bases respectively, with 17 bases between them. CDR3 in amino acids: CASRPSRGQLNTEAFF. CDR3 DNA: TGCGCCAGCAGGCCTTCCCGAGGACAGTTGAACACTGAAGCTTTCTTT.

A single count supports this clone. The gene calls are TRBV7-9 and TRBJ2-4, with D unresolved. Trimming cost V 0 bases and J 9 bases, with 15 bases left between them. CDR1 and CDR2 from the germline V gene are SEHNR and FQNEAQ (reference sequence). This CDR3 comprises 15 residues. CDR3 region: CASSLAPEEQTIQYF. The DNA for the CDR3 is TGTGCCAGCAGCTTAGCCCCCGAAGAACAGACCATTCAGTACTTC.

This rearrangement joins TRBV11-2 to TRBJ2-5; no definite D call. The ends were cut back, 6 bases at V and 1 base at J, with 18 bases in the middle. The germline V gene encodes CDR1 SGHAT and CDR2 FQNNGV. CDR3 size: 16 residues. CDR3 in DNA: TGTGCCAGCAGGCCCTCGGGCCAGCCGACCCAAGAGACCCAGTACTTC. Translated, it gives CASRPSGQPTQETQYF.

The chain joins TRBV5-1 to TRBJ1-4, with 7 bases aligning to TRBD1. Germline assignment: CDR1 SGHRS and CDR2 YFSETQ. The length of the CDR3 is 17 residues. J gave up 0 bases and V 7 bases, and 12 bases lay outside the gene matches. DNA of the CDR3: TGCGCCAGCGGCCCGGGACAGTTGCCTGCAACTAATGAAAAACTGTTTTTT. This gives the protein CASGPGQLPATNEKLFF.

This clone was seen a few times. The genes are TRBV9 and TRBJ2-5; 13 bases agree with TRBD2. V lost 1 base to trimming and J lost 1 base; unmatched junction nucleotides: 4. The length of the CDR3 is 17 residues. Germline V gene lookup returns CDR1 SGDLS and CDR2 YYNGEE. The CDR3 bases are TGTGCCAGCAGCGTAAGGGGGACTAGCGGGGCCCAAGAGACCCAGTACTTC. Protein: CASSVRGTSGAQETQYF. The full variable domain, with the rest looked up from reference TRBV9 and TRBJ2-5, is DSGVTQTPKHLITATGQRVTLRCSPRSGDLSVYWYQQSLDQGLQFLIQYYNGEERAKGNILERFSAQQFPDLHSELNLSSLELGDSALYFCASSVRGTSGAQETQYFGPGTRLLVL.

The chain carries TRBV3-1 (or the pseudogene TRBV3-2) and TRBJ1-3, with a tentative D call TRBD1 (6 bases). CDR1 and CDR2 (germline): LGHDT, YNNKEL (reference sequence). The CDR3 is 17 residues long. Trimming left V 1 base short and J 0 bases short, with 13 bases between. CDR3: CASSQGGRRYSGNTIYF. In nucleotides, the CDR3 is TGTGCCAGCAGCCAAGGGGGGCGGAGATACTCTGGAAACACCATATATTTT.

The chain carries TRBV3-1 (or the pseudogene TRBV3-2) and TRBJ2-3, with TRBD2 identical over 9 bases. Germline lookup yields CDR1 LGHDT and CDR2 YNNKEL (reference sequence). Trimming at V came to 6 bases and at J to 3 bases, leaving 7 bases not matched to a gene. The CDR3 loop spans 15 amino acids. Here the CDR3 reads CASSPGTSPTDTQYF. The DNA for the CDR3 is TGTGCCAGCAGTCCCGGGACTAGCCCTACAGATACGCAGTATTTT.

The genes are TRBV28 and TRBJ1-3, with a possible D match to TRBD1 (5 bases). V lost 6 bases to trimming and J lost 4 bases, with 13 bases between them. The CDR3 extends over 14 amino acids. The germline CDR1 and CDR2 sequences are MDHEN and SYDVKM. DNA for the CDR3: TGTGCCAGCAGACTTCGGGACTCAGGAAACACCATATATTTT. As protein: CASRLRDSGNTIYF.

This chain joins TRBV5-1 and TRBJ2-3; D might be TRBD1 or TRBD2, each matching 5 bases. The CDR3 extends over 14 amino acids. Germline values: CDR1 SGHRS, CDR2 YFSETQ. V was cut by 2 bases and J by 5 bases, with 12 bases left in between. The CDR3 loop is CASSFDGAVDTQYF. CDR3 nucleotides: TGCGCCAGCAGCTTTGACGGGGCGGTAGATACGCAGTATTTT.

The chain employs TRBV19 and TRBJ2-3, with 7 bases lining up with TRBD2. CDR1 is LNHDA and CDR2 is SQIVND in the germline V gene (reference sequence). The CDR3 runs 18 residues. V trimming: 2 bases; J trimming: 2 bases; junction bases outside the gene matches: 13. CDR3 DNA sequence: TGTGCCAGTAGTATAAAGGCTAGCGGCGGCTTTATCACAGATACGCAGTATTTT. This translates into CASSIKASGGFITDTQYF.

CDR3 residues: CASSLGRSTDTQYF. CDR3 coding DNA: TGCGCCAGCAGCTTGGGGCGGAGCACAGATACGCAGTATTTT. This chain connects TRBV5-1 to TRBJ2-3; D uncertain. The CDR3 length is 14 residues. Deletions cut 0 bases from V and 0 bases from J, with 5 bases between. Germline loops: CDR1 SGHRS, CDR2 YFSETQ.

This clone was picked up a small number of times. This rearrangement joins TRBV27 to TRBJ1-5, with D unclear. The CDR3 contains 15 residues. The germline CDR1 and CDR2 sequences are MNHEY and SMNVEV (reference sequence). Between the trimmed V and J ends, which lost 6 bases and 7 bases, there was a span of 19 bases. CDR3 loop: CASSVRWGVGQPQHF. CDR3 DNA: TGTGCCAGCAGCGTGAGGTGGGGTGTGGGCCAGCCCCAGCATTTT.

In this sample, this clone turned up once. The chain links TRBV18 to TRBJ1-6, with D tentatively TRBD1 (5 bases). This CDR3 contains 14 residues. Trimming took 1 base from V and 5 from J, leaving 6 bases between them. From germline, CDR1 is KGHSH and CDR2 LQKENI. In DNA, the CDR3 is TGTGCCAGCTCACCACAACAGGATAATTCACCCCTCCACTTT. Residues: CASSPQQDNSPLHF.

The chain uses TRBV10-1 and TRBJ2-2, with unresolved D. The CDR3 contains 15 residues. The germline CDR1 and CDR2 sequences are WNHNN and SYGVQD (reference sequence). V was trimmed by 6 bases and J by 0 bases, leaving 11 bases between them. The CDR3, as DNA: TGCGCCAGCAGCGCGGTCCTCCCGAACACCGGGGAGCTGTTTTTT. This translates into CASSAVLPNTGELFF.

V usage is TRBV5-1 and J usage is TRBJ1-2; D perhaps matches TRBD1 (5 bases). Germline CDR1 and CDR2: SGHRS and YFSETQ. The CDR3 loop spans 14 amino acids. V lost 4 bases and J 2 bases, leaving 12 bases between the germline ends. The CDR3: CASSPRDPNYGYTF. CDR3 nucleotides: TGCGCCAGCAGCCCTAGGGACCCGAACTATGGCTACACCTTC.

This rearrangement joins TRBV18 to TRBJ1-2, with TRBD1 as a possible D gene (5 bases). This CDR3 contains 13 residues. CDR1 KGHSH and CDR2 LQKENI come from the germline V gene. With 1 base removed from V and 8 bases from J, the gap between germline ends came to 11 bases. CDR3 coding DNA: TGTGCCAGCTCACCACGGGGCTCAGAGGGCTACACCTTC. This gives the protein CASSPRGSEGYTF.

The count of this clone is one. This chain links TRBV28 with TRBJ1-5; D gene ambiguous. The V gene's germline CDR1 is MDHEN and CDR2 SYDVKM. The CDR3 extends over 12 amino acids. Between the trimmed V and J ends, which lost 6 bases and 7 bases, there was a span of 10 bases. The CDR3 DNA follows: TGTGCCAGCAGGACTCGGACGCAGCCCCAGCATTTT. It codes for CASRTRTQPQHF.

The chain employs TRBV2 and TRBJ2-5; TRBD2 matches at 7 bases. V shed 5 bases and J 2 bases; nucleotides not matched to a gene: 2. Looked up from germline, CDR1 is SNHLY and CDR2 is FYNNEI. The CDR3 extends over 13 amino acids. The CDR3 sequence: CASSQLAQETQYF. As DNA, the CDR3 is TGTGCCAGCAGTCAACTAGCGCAAGAGACCCAGTACTTC.

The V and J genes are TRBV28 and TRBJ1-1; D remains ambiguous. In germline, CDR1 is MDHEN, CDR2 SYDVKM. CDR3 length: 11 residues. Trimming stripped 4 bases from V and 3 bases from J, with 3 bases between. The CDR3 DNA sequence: TGTGCCAGCAGTTCTGACACTGAAGCTTTCTTT. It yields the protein CASSSDTEAFF. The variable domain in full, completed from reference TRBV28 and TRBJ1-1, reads DVKVTQSSRYLVKRTGEKVFLECVQDMDHENMFWYRQDPGLGLRLIYFSYDVKMKEKGDIPEGYSVSREKKERFSLILESASTNQTSMYLCASSSDTEAFFGQGTRLTVV.

The CDR3 DNA is TGTGCCACCAGTGAAACCGGGACAGGGCGCACTGAAGCTTTCTTT. It encodes CATSETGTGRTEAFF. The chain joins TRBV24-1 to TRBJ1-1; 9 nucleotides agree with TRBD1. CDR3 length equals 15 residues. The junction had 6 bases not matched to a gene; V was cut back by 4 bases and J by 4 bases. Germline lookup yields CDR1 KGHDR and CDR2 SFDVKD.

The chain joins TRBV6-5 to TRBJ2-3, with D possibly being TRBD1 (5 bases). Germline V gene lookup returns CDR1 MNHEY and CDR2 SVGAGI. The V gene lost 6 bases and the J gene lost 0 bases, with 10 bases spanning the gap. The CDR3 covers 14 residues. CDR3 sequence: CASRAGQSTDTQYF. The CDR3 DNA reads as TGTGCCAGCAGAGCAGGGCAAAGCACAGATACGCAGTATTTT.

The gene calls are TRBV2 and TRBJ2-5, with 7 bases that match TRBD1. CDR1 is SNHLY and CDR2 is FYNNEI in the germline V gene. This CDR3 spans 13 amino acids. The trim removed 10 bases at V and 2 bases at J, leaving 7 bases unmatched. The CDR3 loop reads CAITGTAQETQYF. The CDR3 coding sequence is TGTGCCATCACCGGGACAGCGCAAGAGACCCAGTACTTC. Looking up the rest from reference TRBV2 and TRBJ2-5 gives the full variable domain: EPEVTQTPSHQVTQMGQEVILRCVPISNHLYFYWYRQILGQKVEFLVSFYNNEISEKSEIFDDQFSVERPDGSNFTLKIRSTKLEDSAMYFCAITGTAQETQYFGPGTRLLVL.

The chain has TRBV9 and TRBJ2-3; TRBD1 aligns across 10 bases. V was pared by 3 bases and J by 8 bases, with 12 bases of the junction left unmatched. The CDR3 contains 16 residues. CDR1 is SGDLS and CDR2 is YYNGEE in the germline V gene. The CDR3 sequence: CASSATGQGISGTQYF. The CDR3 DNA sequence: TGTGCCAGCAGCGCTACGGGACAGGGGATCTCGGGTACGCAGTATTTT.

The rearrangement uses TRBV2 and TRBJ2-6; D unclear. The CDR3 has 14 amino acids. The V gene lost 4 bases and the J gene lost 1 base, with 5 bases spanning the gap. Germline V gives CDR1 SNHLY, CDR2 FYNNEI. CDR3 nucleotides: TGTGCCAGCAGTGCTACATCTGGGGCCAACGTCCTGACTTTC. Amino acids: CASSATSGANVLTF.